A selection of T cell receptor beta chains follows, all from one sample in a study of shared clonotypes between healthy human individuals. Sequencing used immunoSEQ multiplex PCR; TCRdb keeps in-frame clones, though not all of them. The table records around 2.3 million clones, more than 90% of them present only once. Sequencing was carried out using naive CD4+ T cells sorted from blood. The receptors come from a man younger than 35 in good health. CDR3s include the opening cysteine and the closing phenylalanine or tryptophan. Fields, in order: clone size, V gene, J gene, CDR3 length, D gene, CDR3 DNA, CDR3 protein. D genes are given only for firm matches. Clone size appears in some rows only: once, few, many, or a class for an expanded clone.

.,TRBV29-1,TRBJ2-5,11,.,TGCAGCGTTGGACTTCAAGAGACCCAGTACTTC,CSVGLQETQYF
.,TRBV6-5,TRBJ2-7,16,TRBD2,TGTGCCAGCAGTTACGTTTCCAGCGGGAGCTCCTACGAGCAGTACTTC,CASSYVSSGSSYEQYF
.,TRBV28,TRBJ1-4,13,.,TGTGCCAGCACGAGGCAGATTAATGAAAAACTGTTTTTT,CASTRQINEKLFF
.,TRBV5-4,TRBJ2-7,12,.,TGTGCCAGCAGCCACGATGCTTACGAGCAGTACTTC,CASSHDAYEQYF
.,TRBV11-2,TRBJ2-5,15,TRBD2,TGTGCCAGCAGCTCCTTAGCGGGACCGCAAGAGACCCAGTACTTC,CASSSLAGPQETQYF
.,TRBV7-9,TRBJ2-5,15,.,TGTGCCAGCAGCTTAAGCGGTGGCTTACTCGAGACCCAGTACTTC,CASSLSGGLLETQYF
.,TRBV5-4,TRBJ2-3,14,.,TGTGCCAGCAGCTACGGGAGCGGTGGAGATACGCAGTATTTT,CASSYGSGGDTQYF
.,TRBV29-1,TRBJ1-1,13,TRBD1,TGCAGCGCCACGACAGGGGCGAACACTGAAGCTTTCTTT,CSATTGANTEAFF
.,TRBV6-5,TRBJ2-5,14,.,TGTGCCAGCAGTTACGACCGTGGAGGGGAGACCCAGTACTTC,CASSYDRGGETQYF
.,TRBV12-5,TRBJ1-1,16,TRBD1,TGTGCTAGTGGTTTGGTAGGGGGCGGGGTGAACACTGAAGCTTTCTTT,CASGLVGGGVNTEAFF
.,TRBV7-2,TRBJ2-7,15,.,TGTGCCAGCAGTTCTTTTAGGGGTCAGTCCTACGAGCAGTACTTC,CASSSFRGQSYEQYF
.,TRBV7-2,TRBJ2-1,15,TRBD1,TGTGCCAGCAGCTCGGGACAGGGCAAATACAATGAGCAGTTCTTC,CASSSGQGKYNEQFF
.,TRBV6-5,TRBJ1-2,16,.,TGTGCCAGCAGTTGGGCGGAAATCGTGGGACCTGATGGCTACACCTTC,CASSWAEIVGPDGYTF
.,TRBV6-6,TRBJ1-5,15,TRBD1,TGTGCCAGCAGTTCAGGGACAGGGGGTGTTCAGCCCCAGCATTTT,CASSSGTGGVQPQHF
.,TRBV7-8,TRBJ2-1,15,TRBD2,TGTGCCAGCAGTCTAGTTGGCGGGAGCCACAATGAGCAGTTCTTC,CASSLVGGSHNEQFF
.,TRBV6-6,TRBJ2-2,14,.,TGTGCCAGCAGTTACAATAGGGGCACCGGGGAGCTGTTTTTT,CASSYNRGTGELFF
.,TRBV10-3,TRBJ2-1,13,.,TGTGCCATCAGTTCCGGGCCCGACAATGAGCAGTTCTTC,CAISSGPDNEQFF
.,TRBV19,TRBJ1-5,13,.,TGTGCCAGCAATCGGGACGGTTATCAGCCCCAGCATTTT,CASNRDGYQPQHF
.,TRBV4-3,TRBJ2-1,20,TRBD2,TGCGCCAGCAGCCAAGATTTGGCGGGTACTAGCGCCCGAGTTTACAATGAGCAGTTCTTC,CASSQDLAGTSARVYNEQFF
.,TRBV5-1,TRBJ2-2,16,TRBD2,TGCGCCAGCAGCTCAGGGACTAGCGGAGGCACCGGGGAGCTGTTTTTT,CASSSGTSGGTGELFF
.,TRBV6-1,TRBJ1-1,14,.,TGTGCCAGCACCGGGCCCTCCGGGAACACTGAAGCTTTCTTT,CASTGPSGNTEAFF
.,TRBV5-4,TRBJ1-1,14,.,TGTGCCAGCAGCTTGGCAGGGCAATCCACTGAAGCTTTCTTT,CASSLAGQSTEAFF
.,TRBV6-1,TRBJ1-6,13,.,TGTGCCAGCAGTTGGGGACGGGCTTCACCCCTCCACTTT,CASSWGRASPLHF
.,TRBV19,TRBJ2-7,14,TRBD2,TGTGCCAGTAGTACTTTAGCGGGAGACCCCGAGCAGTACTTC,CASSTLAGDPEQYF
.,TRBV30,TRBJ1-1,16,.,TGTGCCTGGAGTGTCCCTCTGTCTCTGACGAACACTGAAGCTTTCTTT,CAWSVPLSLTNTEAFF
.,TRBV27,TRBJ2-1,15,TRBD1,TGTGCCAGCAGTCCGAGACAGGGTTGGCTCAATGAGCAGTTCTTC,CASSPRQGWLNEQFF
.,TRBV11-2,TRBJ2-6,19,TRBD1,TGTGCCAGCAGCTCACCTGACAGGGCAGACGAAGGAGGGGCCAACGTCCTGACTTTC,CASSSPDRADEGGANVLTF
.,TRBV12-5,TRBJ1-1,13,.,TGTGCTAGTGGTTTGGTAGGCAGAGCTGAAGCTTTCTTT,CASGLVGRAEAFF
.,TRBV6-1,TRBJ2-3,15,TRBD2,TGTGCCTCCTCGAGCTCCGTAGCGGGGACAGATACGCAGTATTTT,CASSSSVAGTDTQYF
.,TRBV29-1,TRBJ2-1,13,TRBD1,TGCAGCGCACGGAAGGGGGCAGGGTCAGAGCAGTTCTTC,CSARKGAGSEQFF
.,TRBV5-1,TRBJ2-5,14,.,TGCGCCAGCAGCCTAGGGGGGAACCAAGAGACCCAGTACTTC,CASSLGGNQETQYF
.,TRBV5-1,TRBJ2-2,13,.,TGCGCCAGCAGCTTGGAAGACACCGGGGAGCTGTTTTTT,CASSLEDTGELFF
.,TRBV7-2,TRBJ2-7,15,TRBD2,TGTGCCAGCAGCTTGTCGGCGGGAGGGTCCTACGAGCAGTACTTC,CASSLSAGGSYEQYF
.,TRBV5-1,TRBJ2-7,15,TRBD1,TGCGCCAGCAGCTTGGATGACAGGGTGACCTACGAGCAGTACTTC,CASSLDDRVTYEQYF
.,TRBV6-5,TRBJ1-3,16,.,TGTGCCAGCAGTTACTATCCTATGGTCTCTGGAAACACCATATATTTT,CASSYYPMVSGNTIYF
.,TRBV6-1,TRBJ2-2,14,.,TGTGCCAGCACGATGACAAGAAACACCGGGGAGCTGTTTTTT,CASTMTRNTGELFF
.,TRBV15,TRBJ2-7,16,.,TGTGCCACCAGTCGTGGACTAGCAGGGGGAGGTTACGAGCAGTACTTC,CATSRGLAGGGYEQYF
.,TRBV7-6,TRBJ2-3,14,TRBD1,TGTGCCAGCAGCGGGGGACAGTACGCAGATACGCAGTATTTT,CASSGGQYADTQYF
.,TRBV11-3,TRBJ2-2,15,TRBD1,TGTGCCAGCAGCCGGGACAGACAGAACACCGGGGAGCTGTTTTTT,CASSRDRQNTGELFF
.,TRBV9,TRBJ2-3,13,.,TGTGCCAGCAGCGCATGGGAGGCAGATACGCAGTATTTT,CASSAWEADTQYF
.,TRBV30,TRBJ1-4,14,.,TGTGCCTGGAGTCTTGGGGGTGTCGAAGAAAAACTGTTTTTT,CAWSLGGVEEKLFF
.,TRBV11-2,TRBJ2-7,14,.,TGTGCCAGCAGACTAATTCGCGGGATCGGCGAGCAGTACTTC,CASRLIRGIGEQYF
.,TRBV30,TRBJ2-7,13,.,TGTGCCTGGAGTACCCAAGGGGGGTACGAGCAGTACTTC,CAWSTQGGYEQYF
few,TRBV2,TRBJ1-6,11,.,TGTGCCAGCAGTGTGGATTCACCCCTCCACTTT,CASSVDSPLHF
.,TRBV13,TRBJ2-7,15,.,TGTGCCAGCAGCTTTGGCAGAGCGCCTTCCTACGAGCAGTACTTC,CASSFGRAPSYEQYF
.,TRBV28,TRBJ1-5,16,TRBD1,TGTGCCAGCAGTTGGCCCCTCGGGACAGGCAATCAGCCCCAGCATTTT,CASSWPLGTGNQPQHF
.,TRBV2,TRBJ1-1,17,.,TGTGCCAGCAGTGGGGGCAGGGGTGTTTCGGGTAGCACTGAAGCTTTCTTT,CASSGGRGVSGSTEAFF
once,TRBV5-1,TRBJ2-3,14,.,TGCGCCAGCAGCTTCCAGGGGACGCCAGATACGCAGTATTTT,CASSFQGTPDTQYF
once,TRBV5-1,TRBJ2-7,13,TRBD2,TGCGCCAGCAGCTTGGGGACTAGATACGAGCAGTACTTC,CASSLGTRYEQYF
.,TRBV7-2,TRBJ2-7,15,.,TGTGCCAGCAGCTTAGCTGGGCAGGGTGGGTACGAGCAGTACTTC,CASSLAGQGGYEQYF
.,TRBV11-2,TRBJ2-3,15,TRBD1,TGTGCCAGCAGCTTAGGTACAGGGGGCACAGATACGCAGTATTTT,CASSLGTGGTDTQYF
.,TRBV2,TRBJ1-2,13,.,TGTGCCAGCAGGGCTGGACACTTCTATGGCTACACCTTC,CASRAGHFYGYTF